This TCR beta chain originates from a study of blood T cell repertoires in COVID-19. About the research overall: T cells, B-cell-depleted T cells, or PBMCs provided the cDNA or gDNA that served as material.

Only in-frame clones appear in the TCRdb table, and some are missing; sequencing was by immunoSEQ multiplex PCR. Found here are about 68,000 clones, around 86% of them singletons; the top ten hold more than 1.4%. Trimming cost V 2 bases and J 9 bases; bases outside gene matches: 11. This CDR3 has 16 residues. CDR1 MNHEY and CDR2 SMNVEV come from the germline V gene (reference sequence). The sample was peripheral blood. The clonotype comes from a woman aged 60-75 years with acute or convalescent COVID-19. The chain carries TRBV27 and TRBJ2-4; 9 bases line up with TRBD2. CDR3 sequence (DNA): TGTGCCAGCAGTTTAAGCGGGGGGCAGCGGGCAGGCATTCAGTACTTC. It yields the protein CASSLSGGQRAGIQYF.